The 11 T cell receptor beta chains listed next were all sequenced from one sample in a study of T cells after yellow fever vaccination. TCRdb re-called the 5' RACE reads through MiXCR, storing one row per CDR3 protein. The sample carries a few hundred thousand distinct CDR3 sequences, about 17% recorded once. The source was PBMCs, collected 5 to 6 days after the first yellow fever vaccination. The receptor source for this set is a man aged 18 to 30 who received the YFV17D yellow fever vaccine.

This chain connects TRBV3-1 to TRBJ1-1, with a tentative D call TRBD1 (6 bases). V lost 4 bases and J 4 bases, leaving 13 bases between the germline ends. Germline loops: CDR1 LGHDT, CDR2 YNNKEL (reference sequence). The CDR3 runs to 14 residues. The CDR3 DNA reads TGTGCCAGCAGCCGATTAAGGGGGGGCACTGAAGCTTTCTTT. As protein: CASSRLRGGTEAFF. Using reference TRBV3-1 and TRBJ1-1 for the parts outside the CDR3, the full variable domain is DTAVSQTPKYLVTQMGNDKSIKCEQNLGHDTMYWYKQDSKKFLKIMFSYNNKELIINETVPNRFSPKSPDKAHLNLHINSLELGDSAVYFCASSRLRGGTEAFFGQGTRLTVV.

In this sample, this clonotype turned up many times. The gene calls are TRBV6-1 and TRBJ2-5; D remains unclear. Germline V gene data show CDR1 as MNHNS and CDR2 as SASEGT. The V end was cut by 8 bases, the J end by 3 bases, with 19 bases between. The CDR3 has 15 amino acids. CDR3 bases: TGTGCCAGCCTTTATCGTATTAGGGTTGAAGAGACCCAGTACTTC. Protein: CASLYRIRVEETQYF.

The V and J genes are TRBV7-9 and TRBJ2-7; D may be TRBD2 (5 bases). Germline CDR1 is SEHNR and CDR2 is FQNEAQ (reference sequence). The CDR3 has 15 amino acids. Trimming shortened V by 6 bases and J by 3 bases, and 18 bases separated the two germline ends. DNA of the CDR3: TGTGCCAGCAGTTTCAACCGGGGTTCTTACTACGAGCAGTACTTC. Its protein is CASSFNRGSYYEQYF.

This clonotype came up many times. The genes are TRBV12-3 or TRBV12-4 and TRBJ1-4; no clear D. CDR3 size: 11 residues. V lost 8 bases, J lost 4 bases, and 5 bases lay in between. CDR3 coding DNA: TGTGCCAGCCGGGGTAATGAAAAACTGTTTTTT. As protein: CASRGNEKLFF.

This clonotype was counted a few times. The rearrangement joins TRBV7-2 to TRBJ2-1; 10 nucleotides line up with TRBD2. This CDR3 has 15 amino acids. Germline assignment: CDR1 SGHTA and CDR2 FQGNSA. V was pared by 5 bases and J by 7 bases, with 8 bases of the junction left unmatched. The CDR3 loop is CASSGGAGGPNEQFF. The CDR3 region has the DNA TGTGCCAGCAGCGGAGGAGCGGGGGGGCCTAATGAGCAGTTCTTC.

This clonotype was seen more than once but under ten times. DNA for the CDR3: TGTGCCAGCAGCCACCTGACAGGCGACGAGACCCAGTACTTC. Protein product: CASSHLTGDETQYF. The gene calls are TRBV7-6 and TRBJ2-5, with D tentatively TRBD1 (6 bases). Trimming removed 5 bases at V and 5 bases at J, with 15 bases between. The CDR3 loop spans 14 amino acids. CDR1 SGHVS and CDR2 FNYEAQ come from the germline V gene.

The chain links TRBV11-2 to TRBJ2-3; D is possibly TRBD2 (6 bases). V shed 1 base and J shed 2 bases, with 13 bases lying between them. In germline, CDR1 is SGHAT, CDR2 FQNNGV. The length of the CDR3 is 16 residues. The CDR3 nucleotides are TGTGCCAGCAGCTTAGGCCCGGACTACTCCACAGATACGCAGTATTTT. Translated: CASSLGPDYSTDTQYF.

This clonotype has more than one count but fewer than ten. The chain is built from TRBV29-1 and TRBJ2-7; 8 bases line up with TRBD1. The germline CDR1 and CDR2 sequences are SQVTM and ANQGSEA. The V and J ends lost 4 bases and 6 bases, in that order; junction bases with no gene match: 8. This CDR3 contains 13 residues. CDR3 coding DNA: TGCAGCGTTGGTTGGGACAGGCCTAGCGAGCAGTACTTC. Its translation: CSVGWDRPSEQYF.

This clonotype was recorded a few times. J is TRBJ2-7 and V is TRBV3-1; D uncertain. V was trimmed by 1 base and J by 2 bases, leaving 12 bases between them. This CDR3 spans 15 amino acids. Per the germline V gene, CDR1 is LGHDT and CDR2 is YNNKEL (reference sequence). CDR3 loop: CASSQGGLNPYEQYV. The CDR3, as DNA: TGTGCCAGCAGCCAAGGGGGATTAAACCCCTACGAGCAGTACGTC.

The table lists this clonotype with a few counts. The V gene is TRBV7-2, the J gene TRBJ1-4; D is ambiguous. The V end was cut by 2 bases, the J end by 7 bases, with 17 bases between. Germline V gene sequence: CDR1 SGHTA, CDR2 FQGNSA. The length of the CDR3 is 16 residues. The CDR3 protein is CASSLWVSPGSEKLFF. The CDR3 region has the DNA TGTGCCAGCAGCTTATGGGTTTCCCCTGGGAGTGAAAAACTGTTTTTT. The variable domain in full, with the rest retrieved from reference TRBV7-2 and TRBJ1-4, is GAGVSQSPSNKVTEKGKDVELRCDPISGHTALYWYRQSLGQGLEFLIYFQGNSAPDKSGLPSDRFSAERTGGSVSTLTIQRTQQEDSAVYLCASSLWVSPGSEKLFFGSGTQLSVL.

This clonotype occurred once. The V call is TRBV12-3 or TRBV12-4, the J call TRBJ1-5, with D uncertain. The CDR3 runs to 12 residues. Trimming left V 5 bases short and J 9 bases short, with 11 bases between. The CDR3: CASSPFLRPQHF. In DNA, the CDR3 is TGTGCCAGCAGTCCCTTTTTAAGGCCCCAGCATTTT.